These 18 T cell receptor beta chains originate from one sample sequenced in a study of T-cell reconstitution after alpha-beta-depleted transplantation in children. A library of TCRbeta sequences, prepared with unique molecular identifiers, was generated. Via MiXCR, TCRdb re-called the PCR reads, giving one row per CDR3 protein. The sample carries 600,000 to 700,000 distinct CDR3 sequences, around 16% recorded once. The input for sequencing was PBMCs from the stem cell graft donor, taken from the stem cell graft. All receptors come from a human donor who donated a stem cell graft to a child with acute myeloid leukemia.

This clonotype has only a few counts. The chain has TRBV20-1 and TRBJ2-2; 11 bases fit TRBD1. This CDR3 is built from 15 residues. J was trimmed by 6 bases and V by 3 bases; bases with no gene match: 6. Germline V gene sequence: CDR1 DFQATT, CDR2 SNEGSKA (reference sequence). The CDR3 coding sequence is TGCAGTGCTAGGGAGGCGGGACAGGGGGCCGGGGAGCTGTTTTTT. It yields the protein CSAREAGQGAGELFF.

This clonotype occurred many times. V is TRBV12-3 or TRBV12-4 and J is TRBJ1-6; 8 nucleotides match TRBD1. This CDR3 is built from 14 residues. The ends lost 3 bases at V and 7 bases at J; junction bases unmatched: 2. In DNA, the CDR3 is TGTGCCAGCAGTTTTGGACAGGGAAATTCACCCCTCCACTTT. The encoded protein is CASSFGQGNSPLHF.

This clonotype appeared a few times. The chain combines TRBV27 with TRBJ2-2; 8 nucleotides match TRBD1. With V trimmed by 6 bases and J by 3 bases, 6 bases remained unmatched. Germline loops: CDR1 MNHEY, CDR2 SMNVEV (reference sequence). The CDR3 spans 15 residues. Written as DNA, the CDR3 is TGTGCCAGCAGAATGGACAGGGCAGACACCGGGGAGCTGTTTTTT. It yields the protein CASRMDRADTGELFF.

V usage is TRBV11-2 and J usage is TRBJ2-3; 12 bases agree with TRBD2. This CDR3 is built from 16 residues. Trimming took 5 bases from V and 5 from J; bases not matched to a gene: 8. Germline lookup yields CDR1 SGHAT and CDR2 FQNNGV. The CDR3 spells CASSPLAGGPRDTQYF. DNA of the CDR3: TGTGCCAGCAGCCCTCTAGCGGGGGGGCCGAGAGATACGCAGTATTTT.

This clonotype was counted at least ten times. CDR3 in DNA: TGCAGTGCTGAGGGAGAAGGGGACTATGGCTACACCTTC. It is translated as CSAEGEGDYGYTF. The chain carries TRBV20-1 and TRBJ1-2; weak D call: TRBD1 (5 bases). The CDR3 extends over 13 amino acids. Germline lookup yields CDR1 DFQATT and CDR2 SNEGSKA (reference sequence). V lost 5 bases to trimming and J lost 3 bases, with 13 bases between them.

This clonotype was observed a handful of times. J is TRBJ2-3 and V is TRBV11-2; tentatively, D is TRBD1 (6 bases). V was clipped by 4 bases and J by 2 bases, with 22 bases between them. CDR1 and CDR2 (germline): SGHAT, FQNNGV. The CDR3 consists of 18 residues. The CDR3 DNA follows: TGTGCCAGCAGCTATGACGTGAGGGACACCTACTACACAGATACGCAGTATTTT. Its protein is CASSYDVRDTYYTDTQYF.

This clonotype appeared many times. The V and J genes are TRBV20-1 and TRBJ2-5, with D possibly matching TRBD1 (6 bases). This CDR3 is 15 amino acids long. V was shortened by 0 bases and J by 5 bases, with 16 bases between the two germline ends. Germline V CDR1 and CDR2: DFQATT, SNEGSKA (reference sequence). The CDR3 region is CSARDWGQGDETQYF. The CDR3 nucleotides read TGCAGTGCTAGAGATTGGGGGCAAGGGGATGAGACCCAGTACTTC.

The CDR3 is CSATLTGEETQYF. CDR3 nucleotides: TGCAGCGCTACTTTAACAGGGGAAGAGACCCAGTACTTC. This rearrangement joins TRBV29-1 to TRBJ2-5; 7 positions agree with TRBD1. This CDR3 has 13 amino acids. Germline CDR1 and CDR2: SQVTM and ANQGSEA. Unmatched junction bases numbered 8, after V lost 7 bases and J lost 3 bases.

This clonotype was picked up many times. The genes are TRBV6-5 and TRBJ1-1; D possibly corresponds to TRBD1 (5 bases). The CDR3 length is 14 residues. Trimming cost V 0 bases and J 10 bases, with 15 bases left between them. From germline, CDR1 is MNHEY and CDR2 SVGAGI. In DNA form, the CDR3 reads TGTGCCAGCAGTTACTCGAGTAAGGGGTTGAGAGCTTTCTTT. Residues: CASSYSSKGLRAFF.

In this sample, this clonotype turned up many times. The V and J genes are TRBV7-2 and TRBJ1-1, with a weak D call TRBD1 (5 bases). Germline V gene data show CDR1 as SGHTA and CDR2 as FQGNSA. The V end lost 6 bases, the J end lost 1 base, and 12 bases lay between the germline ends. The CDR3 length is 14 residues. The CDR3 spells CASRRDTGNTEAFF. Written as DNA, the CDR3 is TGTGCCAGCAGACGGGATACAGGGAACACTGAAGCTTTCTTT.

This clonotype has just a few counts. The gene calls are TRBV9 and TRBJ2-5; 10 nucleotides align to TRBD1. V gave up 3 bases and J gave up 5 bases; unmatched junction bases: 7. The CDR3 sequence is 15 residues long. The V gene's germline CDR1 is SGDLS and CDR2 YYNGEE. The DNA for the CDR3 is TGTGCCAGCAGCGCGGGACAGGGGAGATGGGAGACCCAGTACTTC. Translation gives CASSAGQGRWETQYF.

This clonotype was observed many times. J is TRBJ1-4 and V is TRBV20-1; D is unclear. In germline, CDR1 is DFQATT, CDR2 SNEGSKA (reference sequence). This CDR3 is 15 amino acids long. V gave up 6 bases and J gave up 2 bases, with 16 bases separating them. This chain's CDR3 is CSAHVVGSTNEKLFF. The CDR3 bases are TGCAGTGCCCATGTGGTAGGGTCGACTAATGAAAAACTGTTTTTT.

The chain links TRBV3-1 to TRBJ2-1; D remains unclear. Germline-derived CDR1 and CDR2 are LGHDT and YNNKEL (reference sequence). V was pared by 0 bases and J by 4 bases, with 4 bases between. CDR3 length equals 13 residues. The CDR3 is CASSQDPYNEQFF. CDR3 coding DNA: TGTGCCAGCAGCCAAGATCCTTACAATGAGCAGTTCTTC.

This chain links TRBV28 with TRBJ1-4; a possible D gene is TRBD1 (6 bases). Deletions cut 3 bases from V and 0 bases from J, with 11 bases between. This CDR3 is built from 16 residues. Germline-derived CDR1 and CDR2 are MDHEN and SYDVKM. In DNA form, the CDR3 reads TGTGCCAGCAGTTTCCTGGGGACATCAACTAATGAAAAACTGTTTTTT. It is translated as CASSFLGTSTNEKLFF.

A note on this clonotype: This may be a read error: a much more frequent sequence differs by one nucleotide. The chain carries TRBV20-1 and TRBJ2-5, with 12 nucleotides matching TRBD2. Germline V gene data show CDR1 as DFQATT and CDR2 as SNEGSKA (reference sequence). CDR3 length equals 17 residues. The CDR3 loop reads CCAERPSGGAIQETQYF. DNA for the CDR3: TGCTGTGCGGAGAGGCCTAGCGGGGGGGCGATCCAAGAGACCCAGTACTTC.

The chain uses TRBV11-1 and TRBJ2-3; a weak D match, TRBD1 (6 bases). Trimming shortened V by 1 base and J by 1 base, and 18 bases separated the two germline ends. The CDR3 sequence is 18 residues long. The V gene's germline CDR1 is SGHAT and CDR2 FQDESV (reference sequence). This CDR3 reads CASSLGGPSPVGTDTQYF. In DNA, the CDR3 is TGTGCCAGCAGCTTAGGGGGGCCTTCCCCAGTGGGCACAGATACGCAGTATTTT.

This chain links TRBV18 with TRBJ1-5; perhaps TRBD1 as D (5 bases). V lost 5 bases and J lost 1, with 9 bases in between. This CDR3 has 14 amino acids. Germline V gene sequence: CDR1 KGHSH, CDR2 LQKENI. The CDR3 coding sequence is TGTGCCAGCTCAAAGACAGACAGCAATCAGCCCCAGCATTTT. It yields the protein CASSKTDSNQPQHF.

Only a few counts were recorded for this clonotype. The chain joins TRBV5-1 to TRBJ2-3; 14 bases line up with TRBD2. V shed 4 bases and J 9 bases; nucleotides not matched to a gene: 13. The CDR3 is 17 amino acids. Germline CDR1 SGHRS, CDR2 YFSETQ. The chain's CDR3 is CASSPGLAGASGRTQYF. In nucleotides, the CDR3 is TGCGCCAGCAGCCCGGGACTAGCGGGGGCCTCAGGACGAACGCAGTATTTT.